This paragraph covers one TCR beta chain sequence. The antigen is not known. This sample was taken from a study of T-cell reconstitution after alpha-beta-depleted transplantation in children. Findings and limits, study-wide: Approximately two months post-transplant, alpha-beta T cells reportedly originated from several hundred expanded graft clones.

CDR3 length: 16 amino acids. Looked up from germline, CDR1 is SQVTM and CDR2 is ANQGSEA. The junction had 14 bases not matched to a gene; V was cut back by 8 bases and J by 0 bases. Unique molecular identifiers tagged the TCRbeta library. TCRdb reprocessed the PCR reads with MiXCR, giving one entry per CDR3 protein. Among about 830,000 distinct CDR3 sequences listed, roughly 16% were seen once. The source was PBMCs, mostly from graft donor cells, collected 360 days after TCRalphabeta/CD19-depleted stem cell transplant. The chain employs TRBV29-1 and TRBJ2-7; TRBD1 matches 9 bases. The receptor was isolated from a male patient aged 5 to 17 who had a stem cell transplant for acute lymphoblastic leukemia, so the T cells may come from the graft donor. This CDR3 reads CSPQRGQGIFSYEQYF. The CDR3 DNA reads TGCAGCCCCCAAAGGGGACAGGGAATCTTCTCCTACGAGCAGTACTTC.